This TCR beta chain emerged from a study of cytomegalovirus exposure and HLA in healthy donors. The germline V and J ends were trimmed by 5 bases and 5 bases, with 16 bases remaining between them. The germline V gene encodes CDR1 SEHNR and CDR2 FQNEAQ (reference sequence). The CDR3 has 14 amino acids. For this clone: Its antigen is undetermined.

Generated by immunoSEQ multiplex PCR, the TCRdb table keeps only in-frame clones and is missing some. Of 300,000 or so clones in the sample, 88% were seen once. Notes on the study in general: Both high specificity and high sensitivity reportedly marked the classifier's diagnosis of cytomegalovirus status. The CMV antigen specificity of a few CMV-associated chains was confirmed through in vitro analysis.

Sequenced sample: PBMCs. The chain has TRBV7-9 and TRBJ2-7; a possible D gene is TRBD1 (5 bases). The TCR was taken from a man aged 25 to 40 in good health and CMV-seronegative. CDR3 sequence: CASSPVGVFHEQYF. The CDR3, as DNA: TGTGCCAGCAGCCCCGTAGGGGTTTTCCACGAGCAGTACTTC.